Here is one T cell receptor beta chain with its context. The whole isolated RNA underwent reverse transcription, so sequencing captured expressed TCRB transcripts. Repertoires were generated with immunoSEQ multiplex PCR, while TCRdb's copy carries only in-frame clones and drops some. The repertoire holds about 620,000 clones, with 15% to 18% as singletons. These data are taken from a study of beta chain features in type 1 diabetes. The CDR3 is 16 amino acids. Germline V lookup: CDR1 MGHDK, CDR2 SYGVNS. The V gene lost 2 bases and the J gene lost 2 bases, with 15 bases spanning the gap. This receptor was obtained from a man younger than 30 in good health. V gene TRBV25-1 combines with J gene TRBJ2-5; D call uncertain. Sequenced input: naive CD4+ T cells from blood. The CDR3 loop is CASSEIGSGQQETQYF. The CDR3 coding sequence is TGTGCCAGCAGTGAAATTGGTAGTGGGCAGCAAGAGACCCAGTACTTC.